This entry concerns a single T cell receptor beta chain. The entry originates in a study of blood T cell repertoires in COVID-19. Overall study context: Samples representing acute and convalescent COVID-19 were sourced from the United States, Italy and Spain. T cells, B-cell-depleted T cells, or PBMCs provided the cDNA or gDNA that served as material.

In the authors' methods: Amplification of reference gene primers provided the estimated nucleated cell counts. The protocol was immunoSEQ multiplex PCR, while the TCRdb copy is restricted to in-frame clones and leaves out a portion. That table supplies the V and J calls and clone size; D and trimming were determined from the DNA. Seen here are around 37,000 clones, 85% observed once, and the top ten hold roughly 5%. With V trimmed by 5 bases and J by 5 bases, 10 bases remained unmatched. The CDR3 is made up of 16 amino acids. Germline CDR1 and CDR2: LNHDA and SQIVND (reference sequence). The receptor was isolated from a man aged 45-60 years with active COVID-19. The chain joins TRBV19 to TRBJ2-5; TRBD2 agrees at 11 bases. Material for sequencing was peripheral blood. The chain's CDR3 is CASSFSGGAFGETQYF. The CDR3 DNA sequence: TGTGCCAGTAGTTTTAGCGGGGGGGCCTTCGGGGAGACCCAGTACTTC. Full variable domain (outside the CDR3, taken from reference TRBV19 and TRBJ2-5): DGGITQSPKYLFRKEGQNVTLSCEQNLNHDAMYWYRQDPGQGLRLIYYSQIVNDFQKGDIAEGYSVSREKKESFPLTVTSAQKNPTAFYLCASSFSGGAFGETQYFGPGTRLLVL.